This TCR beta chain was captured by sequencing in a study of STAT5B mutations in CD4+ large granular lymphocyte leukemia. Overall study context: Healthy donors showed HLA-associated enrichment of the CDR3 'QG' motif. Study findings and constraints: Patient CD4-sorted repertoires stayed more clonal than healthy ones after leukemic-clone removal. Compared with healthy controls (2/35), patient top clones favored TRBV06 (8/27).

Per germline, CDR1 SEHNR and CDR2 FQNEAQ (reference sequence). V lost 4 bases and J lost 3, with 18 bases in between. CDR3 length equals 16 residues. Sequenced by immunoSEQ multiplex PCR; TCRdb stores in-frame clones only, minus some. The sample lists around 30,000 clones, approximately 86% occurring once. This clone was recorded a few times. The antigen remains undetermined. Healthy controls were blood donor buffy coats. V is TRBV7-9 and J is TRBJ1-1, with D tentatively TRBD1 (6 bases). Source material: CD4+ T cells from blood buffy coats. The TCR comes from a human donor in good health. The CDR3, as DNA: TGTGCCAGCAGCTCGGGGCGGGGGACATTTGACACTGAAGCTTTCTTT. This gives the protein CASSSGRGTFDTEAFF.